This TCR beta chain was identified in a study of blood T cell repertoires in COVID-19. Seattle participants joined during active infection and were tracked over time. Generated by immunoSEQ multiplex PCR, the TCRdb table keeps only in-frame clones and is missing some. The repertoire holds about 92,000 clones, with roughly nine tenths as singletons. The trim removed 0 bases at V and 1 base at J, leaving 10 bases unmatched. Germline values: CDR1 SGDLS, CDR2 YYNGEE. This CDR3 is 18 amino acids long. The sample comprised peripheral blood. V is TRBV9 and J is TRBJ1-1; 9 bases agree with TRBD1. The sequence was collected from a woman aged 55-70 years with COVID-19, enrolled during active disease. DNA of the CDR3: TGTGCCAGCAGCGTAGTAGCGATGTTGGGACAGGGGAACACTGAAGCTTTCTTT. It encodes CASSVVAMLGQGNTEAFF.